The TCR beta chain under discussion was sequenced for a study of cytomegalovirus exposure and HLA in healthy donors. Overall study results and limits: Later examination showed HLA-associated TCR beta chains had greater clonal expansion than equally common others.

PCR primers comprised 60 Vbeta and 13 Jbeta primers. Libraries were prepared by immunoSEQ multiplex PCR; TCRdb keeps only in-frame clonotypes and omits some of them. Of some 110,000 clones listed, more than 75% are singletons. V dropped 5 bases and J dropped 4 bases, with 12 bases sitting between them. This CDR3 is 14 amino acids long. In germline, CDR1 is SSHAT, CDR2 FNYEAQ (reference sequence). For this clone: Antigen specificity is unknown.

At collection, donors were nominally healthy, but unrecorded immune exposures were probable. This TCR derives from a man in his forties in good health and CMV-seronegative. The sample comprised PBMCs. The chain links TRBV7-7 to TRBJ2-1; tentatively, D is TRBD2 (5 bases). The CDR3 nucleotides read TGTGCCAGCAGCCTAGGGTTAGCGTACAATGAGCAGTTCTTC. Amino acid sequence: CASSLGLAYNEQFF.